One sample yielded the 27 T cell receptor beta chains listed below, sequenced in a study of T cells in Graves' hyperthyroidism and ophthalmopathy. Researchers amplified the TCR beta CDR3 regions from RNA transcripts. HTBI primers were used for first-round RT-PCR of the TCR CDR3. MiXCR was run by TCRdb on the multiplex PCR reads, yielding one entry per CDR3 protein. This repertoire shows a few hundred thousand distinct CDR3 sequences, about an eighth found once; its top ten account for 15% to 20%. Sample: blood. The origin of the receptors is a woman between 18 and 30 years old with Graves' hyperthyroidism.

This clonotype was seen many times. The V call is TRBV19, the J call TRBJ1-2; 12 bases line up with TRBD1. The CDR3 extends over 14 amino acids. Germline loops: CDR1 LNHDA, CDR2 SQIVND (reference sequence). After removal of 3 bases from V and 4 bases from J, the junction contained 0 bases not matched to a gene. CDR3 in amino acids: CASSMGQGAYGYTF. The CDR3 DNA is TGTGCCAGTAGTATGGGACAGGGGGCCTATGGCTACACCTTC.

The gene calls are TRBV5-1 and TRBJ2-1; 8 positions match TRBD2. This CDR3 is built from 16 residues. Per the germline V gene, CDR1 is SGHRS and CDR2 is YFSETQ. V was pared by 0 bases and J by 5 bases, with 7 bases of the junction left unmatched. The CDR3, as DNA: TGCGCCAGCAGCTTGGATGGGACTAGGAACAACAATGAGCAGTTCTTC. Translated: CASSLDGTRNNNEQFF.

This clonotype was seen a handful of times. The chain employs TRBV11-2 and TRBJ2-7; 8 positions match TRBD2. The CDR3 spans 14 residues. Trimming took 3 bases from V and 4 from J; bases not matched to a gene: 5. Germline V gives CDR1 SGHAT, CDR2 FQNNGV. The CDR3 DNA reads TGTGCCAGCAGCTTTTCCAGCGGGAGTTACGAGCAGTACGTC. It specifies CASSFSSGSYEQYV.

This clonotype was seen at least ten times. J is TRBJ1-2 and V is TRBV12-3 or TRBV12-4; TRBD1 is a possible D gene (6 bases). The CDR3 is made up of 13 amino acids. The V and J ends lost 3 bases and 5 bases respectively, with 10 bases between them. The CDR3 sequence is CASSLSGTYGYTF. DNA for the CDR3: TGTGCCAGCAGTTTGTCGGGGACATATGGCTACACCTTC.

This clonotype was counted ten times or more. The V and J genes are TRBV30 and TRBJ1-1; D is unclear. In germline, CDR1 is GTSNPN, CDR2 SVGIG (reference sequence). Trimming shortened V by 2 bases and J by 6 bases, and 4 bases separated the two germline ends. The CDR3 is 10 residues long. Written as DNA, the CDR3 is TGTGCCTGGAGTTCGGCTGAAGCTTTCTTT. Translated: CAWSSAEAFF.

This clonotype has a count of ten or more. This rearrangement joins TRBV20-1 to TRBJ1-1, with TRBD1 as a possible D gene (6 bases). The V gene's germline CDR1 is DFQATT and CDR2 SNEGSKA (reference sequence). The CDR3 is 13 amino acids. V was trimmed by 6 bases and J by 0 bases, leaving 11 bases between them. CDR3 sequence (DNA): TGCAGTGCACCGGGACACATGAACACTGAAGCTTTCTTT. Its translation: CSAPGHMNTEAFF.

The chain couples TRBV6-1 to TRBJ2-7; TRBD2 is a possible D gene (5 bases). The CDR3 has 17 amino acids. Germline-derived CDR1 and CDR2 are MNHNS and SASEGT. Trimming took off 0 bases at V and 2 bases at J, with 17 bases between the two ends. The CDR3 is CASSEAYQSPGTYEQYF. CDR3 sequence (DNA): TGTGCCAGCAGTGAAGCGTACCAGTCACCCGGGACCTACGAGCAGTACTTC.

This clonotype was counted many times. The rearrangement joins TRBV13 to TRBJ2-5; possibly TRBD2 for D (5 bases). The CDR3 length is 14 residues. Deletions cut 3 bases from V and 4 bases from J, with 12 bases between. The germline gives CDR1 PRHDT, CDR2 FYEKMQ (reference sequence). CDR3 in DNA: TGTGCCAGCAGCTTCGGAGGAGGCCCAGAGACCCAGTACTTC. Encoded protein: CASSFGGGPETQYF.

This clonotype was observed a handful of times. The CDR3 reads CASSYNQAGYTF. The CDR3 DNA sequence: TGTGCCAGCAGTTACAACCAGGCGGGCTACACCTTC. V gene TRBV6-5 combines with J gene TRBJ1-2; D uncertain. The CDR3 is 12 residues long. Trimming stripped 2 bases from V and 8 bases from J, with 9 bases between. CDR1 and CDR2 from the germline V gene are MNHEY and SVGAGI.

This clonotype was counted at least ten times. The rearrangement uses TRBV6-5 and TRBJ2-1; D tentatively fits TRBD1 or TRBD2 (5 bases each). V was trimmed by 0 bases and J by 8 bases, leaving 11 bases between them. Germline assignment: CDR1 MNHEY and CDR2 SVGAGI. The CDR3 consists of 14 residues. DNA of the CDR3: TGTGCCAGCAGTTACTCCGGGGCACGCGATGAGCAGTTCTTC. It yields the protein CASSYSGARDEQFF.

This clonotype was observed at least ten times. The rearrangement joins TRBV30 to TRBJ1-2; D is uncertain. Germline assignment: CDR1 GTSNPN and CDR2 SVGIG (reference sequence). V gave up 4 bases and J gave up 8 bases, with 20 bases separating them. CDR3 length: 14 residues. CDR3 amino acids: CAWNVLGLGQGYTF. The CDR3 DNA follows: TGTGCCTGGAACGTCCTAGGACTAGGGCAGGGCTACACCTTC.

This clonotype appeared many times. This rearrangement joins TRBV13 to TRBJ2-7; TRBD2 matches 9 bases. Unmatched junction bases numbered 7, after V lost 4 bases and J lost 3 bases. Germline V CDR1 and CDR2: PRHDT, FYEKMQ (reference sequence). There are 15 residues in the CDR3. The CDR3 DNA is TGTGCCAGCAGCTCGCCGGGACTAGCAGACTACGAGCAGTACTTC. Amino acids: CASSSPGLADYEQYF.

This clonotype was recorded at least ten times. The chain couples TRBV9 to TRBJ1-1; TRBD1 matches 10 bases. J gave up 6 bases and V 3 bases, and 8 bases lay outside the gene matches. The CDR3 consists of 15 residues. The germline CDR1 and CDR2 sequences are SGDLS and YYNGEE. This CDR3 is CASSGRDRGGSEAFF. CDR3 nucleotide sequence: TGTGCCAGCAGCGGCCGGGACAGGGGAGGGTCTGAAGCTTTCTTT.

Ten or more counts support this clonotype. The gene calls are TRBV7-8 and TRBJ2-3, with D perhaps matching TRBD2 (5 bases). This CDR3 spans 15 amino acids. Germline-derived CDR1 and CDR2 are SGHVS and FQNEAQ. Trimming left V 4 bases short and J 5 bases short, with 16 bases between. The CDR3 nucleotides read TGTGCCAGCAGCTCCCTCCGTCTCGAGGGAGATACGCAGTATTTT. Its protein is CASSSLRLEGDTQYF. Based on the CDR3 plus reference TRBV7-8 and TRBJ2-3, the full variable domain is GAGVSQSPRYKVAKRGQDVALRCDPISGHVSLFWYQQALGQGPEFLTYFQNEAQLDKSGLPSDRFFAERPEGSVSTLKIQRTQQEDSAVYLCASSSLRLEGDTQYFGPGTRLTVL.

The chain links TRBV7-6 to TRBJ1-2; D is unresolved. From germline, CDR1 is SGHVS and CDR2 FNYEAQ. The CDR3 is made up of 16 amino acids. Trimming shortened V by 2 bases and J by 2 bases, and 15 bases separated the two germline ends. CDR3 nucleotides: TGTGCCAGCAGCTTAATTCCGCAGCCGCTGAACTATGGCTACACCTTC. Its translation is CASSLIPQPLNYGYTF.

The rearrangement joins TRBV9 to TRBJ2-4; 7 nucleotides agree with TRBD2. The CDR3 has 14 amino acids. CDR1 is SGDLS and CDR2 is YYNGEE in the germline V gene. Trimming removed 0 bases from V and 8 bases from J; junction bases left unmatched: 5. Here the CDR3 DNA reads TGTGCCAGCAGCGTAGACGGGAGGAGAGACATTCAGTACTTC. Protein sequence: CASSVDGRRDIQYF.

This clonotype was seen only a few times. The chain employs TRBV6-9 and TRBJ2-7; D possibly corresponds to TRBD1 (5 bases). Germline CDR1 MNHGY, CDR2 SVAAGI. The CDR3 runs to 12 residues. Trimming removed 4 bases from V and 7 bases from J, with 11 bases in between. The DNA of the CDR3 is TGTGCCAGCAGTTCCGCGGCAGGGGAGCAGTACGTC. Its protein product is CASSSAAGEQYV.

Regarding this clonotype: This may come from a read error, since a much larger clone is one base off. Here the CDR3 omits its conserved ending phenylalanine or tryptophan, so a read error is the likely source. This rearrangement joins TRBV12-3 or TRBV12-4 to TRBJ2-1; 13 bases line up with TRBD2. V was pared by 4 bases and J by 4 bases, with 1 base of the junction left unmatched. CDR3 length: 15 residues. CDR3 loop: CASSWTSGRYNEQFL. The CDR3 DNA is TGTGCCAGCAGTTGGACTAGCGGGAGATACAATGAGCAGTTCTTA.

This chain uses TRBV19 with TRBJ2-2; the match to TRBD2 covers 10 bases. The CDR3 extends over 17 amino acids. Unmatched junction bases numbered 6, after V lost 1 base and J lost 4 bases. Germline CDR1 reads LNHDA; CDR2 reads SQIVND (reference sequence). The DNA for the CDR3 is TGTGCCAGTAGTATAGGTAGCGGGAGGCCGGGCACCGGGGAGCTGTTTTTT. Its protein is CASSIGSGRPGTGELFF.

The chain joins TRBV19 to TRBJ2-6; D unresolved. Germline assignment: CDR1 LNHDA and CDR2 SQIVND (reference sequence). The CDR3 has 17 amino acids. Trimming took 7 bases from V and 0 from J, leaving 16 bases between them. This CDR3 is CASNPTIRYSGANVLTF. The CDR3 DNA sequence: TGTGCCAGTAACCCCACGATTAGATACTCTGGGGCCAACGTCCTGACTTTC.

This clonotype was counted at least ten times. The chain employs TRBV15 and TRBJ2-3; 9 bases fit TRBD2. CDR3 length: 17 residues. Germline V gives CDR1 LNHNV, CDR2 YYDKDF (reference sequence). Unmatched junction bases numbered 7, after V lost 0 bases and J lost 3 bases. CDR3 DNA sequence: TGTGCCACCAGCAGAGAATTTAGCGGGAGTGGTACAGATACGCAGTATTTT. Protein product: CATSREFSGSGTDTQYF.

Many counts were recorded for this clonotype. V usage is TRBV19 and J usage is TRBJ2-3; 8 bases line up with TRBD2. J was trimmed by 2 bases and V by 3 bases; bases with no gene match: 7. The CDR3 runs to 16 residues. Germline V lookup: CDR1 LNHDA, CDR2 SQIVND (reference sequence). DNA for the CDR3: TGTGCCAGTAGTATGCGGGTAGCGGGGATCACAGATACGCAGTATTTT. As protein: CASSMRVAGITDTQYF.

This clonotype was counted at least ten times. The rearrangement links TRBV7-2 to TRBJ1-6, with a tentative D call TRBD1 (5 bases). Germline V CDR1 and CDR2: SGHTA, FQGNSA. Trimming took 5 bases from V and 7 from J, leaving 15 bases between them. The CDR3 has 15 amino acids. CDR3 in amino acids: CASSPPGSNNSPLHF. The CDR3 DNA follows: TGTGCCAGCAGCCCACCAGGGTCGAACAATTCACCCCTCCACTTT. The entire variable domain, with the rest obtained from reference TRBV7-2 and TRBJ1-6, is as follows: GAGVSQSPSNKVTEKGKDVELRCDPISGHTALYWYRQSLGQGLEFLIYFQGNSAPDKSGLPSDRFSAERTGGSVSTLTIQRTQQEDSAVYLCASSPPGSNNSPLHFGNGTRLTVT.

As to this clonotype: At one boundary the junction diverges from the germline segment, which might be a read error. The V call is TRBV25-1, the J call TRBJ1-3; D is undetermined. This CDR3 comprises 14 residues. Looked up from germline, CDR1 is MGHDK and CDR2 is SYGVNS. CDR3 sequence reads: CASSEFRTGDTIYF. Written as DNA, the CDR3 is TGTGCCAGCAGTGAATTTCGGACTGGAGACACCATATATTTT.

This clonotype appeared many times. J is TRBJ1-5 and V is TRBV19, with D unclear. Germline-derived CDR1 and CDR2 are LNHDA and SQIVND (reference sequence). Trimming took off 7 bases at V and 0 bases at J, with 7 bases between the two ends. CDR3 length equals 13 residues. CDR3 nucleotides: TGTGCCAGTAATGCGTATAGCAATCAGCCCCAGCATTTT. Amino acid sequence: CASNAYSNQPQHF.

This clonotype has just a few counts. The V gene is TRBV6-2 or TRBV6-3, the J gene TRBJ2-7, with no clear D. The CDR3 covers 17 residues. V lost 0 bases to trimming and J lost 2 bases, with 17 bases between them. The germline V gene has CDR1 MNHEY and CDR2 SVGEGT. The DNA of the CDR3 is TGTGCCAGCAGTTACTCTACTAAGAGTAGGGAACCCTACGAGCAGTACTTC. Protein product: CASSYSTKSREPYEQYF.

V gene TRBV6-1 combines with J gene TRBJ2-3, with 11 positions matching TRBD2. The CDR3 extends over 16 amino acids. The V gene's germline CDR1 is MNHNS and CDR2 SASEGT. J gave up 5 bases and V 6 bases, and 10 bases lay outside the gene matches. CDR3: CASRRSTSGTQDTQYF. In DNA form, the CDR3 reads TGTGCCAGCAGGCGCTCGACTAGCGGGACGCAAGATACGCAGTATTTT.